Listed below are T cell receptor beta chains from one sample, sequenced in a study of shared clonotypes between healthy human individuals. Method: immunoSEQ multiplex PCR; TCRdb's copy keeps in-frame clones and lacks some. In the table there are hundreds of thousands of clones, roughly nine tenths of which are singletons. Source material: naive CD8+ T cells sorted from blood. These receptors all stem from a man aged 25 to 45 in good health. Each CDR3 is given with its conserved first and last residue. The order of the fields is clone size, D gene, V gene, CDR3 length, J gene, CDR3 DNA, CDR3 protein. The D gene is left open where the match is weak. A row's size may be missing; if present it is once, few, many or a size class.

-	TRBD2	TRBV4-3	16	TRBJ2-3	TGCGCCAGCAGCCAGGGCTCGACTAGCGGGAGGGATACGCAGTATTTT	CASSQGSTSGRDTQYF
-	-	TRBV28	16	TRBJ2-1	TGTGCCAGCAGTCCGACCACAGGTAATCGATGGGATGAGCAGTTCTTC	CASSPTTGNRWDEQFF
-	TRBD1	TRBV7-9	17	TRBJ2-7	TGTGCCAGCAGCTTCGGACCCGGGACAGGGGTCCCGTACGAGCAGTACTTC	CASSFGPGTGVPYEQYF
once	TRBD1	TRBV6-4	13	TRBJ2-3	TGTGCCAGCAGTGACTCGAAGGGGGCTGCGCAGTATTTT	CASSDSKGAAQYF
-	-	TRBV21-1	17	TRBJ1-5	TGTGCCAGCAGCAAACCCTGCCAGCGAGCGCGATATCAGCCCCAGCATTTT	CASSKPCQRARYQPQHF
-	TRBD2	TRBV7-6	17	TRBJ2-1	TGTGCCAGCAGCTTAAGGGTGGCGGGAGGGACCCACAATGAGCAGTTCTTC	CASSLRVAGGTHNEQFF
-	-	TRBV11-1	12	TRBJ2-7	TGTGCCAGCAGCTTTTCAGTCTACGAGCAGTACTTC	CASSFSVYEQYF
-	TRBD2	TRBV12-5	15	TRBJ2-1	TGTGCTAGTGGTCCCCGGGAGGCCAGGTACAATGAGCAGTTCTTC	CASGPREARYNEQFF
-	-	TRBV5-4	12	TRBJ1-1	TGTGCCAGCAGCCAAGGGTCCTTCGGAGCTTTCTTT	CASSQGSFGAFF
-	-	TRBV6-6	13	TRBJ2-1	TGTGCCAGCAGTTCAAAATCCTACAATGAGCAGTTCTTC	CASSSKSYNEQFF
-	-	TRBV11-2	14	TRBJ2-3	TGTGCCAGCAGCTTCCCCGGGAGTTGGGATACGCAGTATTTT	CASSFPGSWDTQYF
-	-	TRBV11-2	15	TRBJ2-7	TGTGCCAGCAGCTTAGTGGGCAGGTCCCCCTACGAGCAGTACTTC	CASSLVGRSPYEQYF
-	-	TRBV27	16	TRBJ1-5	TGTGCCAGCAGCCAAACAGGTCCTTATAGCAATCAGCCCCAGCATTTT	CASSQTGPYSNQPQHF
-	-	TRBV4-3	15	TRBJ2-2	TGCGCCAGCAGCCTCATGCCGGGGGCCACCGGGGAGCTGTTTTTT	CASSLMPGATGELFF
-	-	TRBV6-1	14	TRBJ1-1	TGTGCCAGCAGTGATATATGGCCGGAGACTGAAGCTTTCTTT	CASSDIWPETEAFF
-	-	TRBV4-3	15	TRBJ2-2	TGCGCCAGCAGCCAAGATAACGGGAACACCGGGGAGCTGTTTTTT	CASSQDNGNTGELFF
once	TRBD1	TRBV7-9	14	TRBJ1-5	TGTGCCAGCAGCGGCGGCGACAGGGGTCCGCCCCAGCATTTT	CASSGGDRGPPQHF
-	TRBD2	TRBV12-5	13	TRBJ2-7	TGTGCTAGTGGAGCGGGAGTCTCGGCCGAGCAGTACTTC	CASGAGVSAEQYF
-	-	TRBV27	16	TRBJ2-2	TGTGCCAGCAGCCCCCTGGCGGGCCGGAACACCGGGGAGCTGTTTTTT	CASSPLAGRNTGELFF
-	-	TRBV15	15	TRBJ1-1	TGTGCCACCAGCAGGGGTTGGAGAGCGGACACTGAAGCTTTCTTT	CATSRGWRADTEAFF
-	-	TRBV7-7	16	TRBJ2-3	TGTGCCAGCAGCCCTACTTATAGCGATCTCACAGATACGCAGTATTTT	CASSPTYSDLTDTQYF
few	TRBD1	TRBV9	14	TRBJ2-7	TGTGCCAGCAGCCCCGGACAGGGCGCCTACGAGCAGTACTTC	CASSPGQGAYEQYF
-	-	TRBV29-1	15	TRBJ2-7	TGCAGCGTGACCGGGGGGGACAGGGCGTCCTACGAGCAGTACTTC	CSVTGGDRASYEQYF
once	TRBD2	TRBV29-1	16	TRBJ2-1	TGCAGCGTTGAGGTAATTAGCGGGACGGCCCGGGTTGAGCAGTTCTTC	CSVEVISGTARVEQFF
once	-	TRBV25-1	15	TRBJ2-2	TGTGCCAGCAGTGAATATCGGGCTAACACCGGGGAGCTGTTTTTT	CASSEYRANTGELFF
-	TRBD2	TRBV4-1	17	TRBJ2-3	TGCGCCAGCAGCCAAGAGGTAGCGGGAACTAGCACAGATACGCAGTATTTT	CASSQEVAGTSTDTQYF
-	-	TRBV7-9	13	TRBJ2-7	TGTGCCAGCAGCCCCGTGGACAGCCACGAGCAGTACTTC	CASSPVDSHEQYF
-	-	TRBV12-5	12	TRBJ2-1	TGTGCTAGTGGTTTGGAATGGGGTGAGCAGTTCTTC	CASGLEWGEQFF
-	-	TRBV19	13	TRBJ2-1	TGTGCCAGTCGCAGGAGGACCTACAATGAGCAGTTCTTC	CASRRRTYNEQFF
once	-	TRBV25-1	13	TRBJ1-5	TGTGCCAGCAGTGACGCACGGAATCAGCCCCAGCATTTT	CASSDARNQPQHF
few	TRBD1	TRBV28	16	TRBJ2-2	TGTGCCAGCAGTTACCGGGACAGGGGGATTCCCGGGGAGCTGTTTTTT	CASSYRDRGIPGELFF
-	-	TRBV19	12	TRBJ2-1	TGTGCCAGTAGTGAAGAGTACAATGAGCAGTTCTTC	CASSEEYNEQFF
-	-	TRBV13	13	TRBJ2-7	TGTGCCAGCACCATGGAGCAATCCTACGAGCAGTACTTC	CASTMEQSYEQYF
-	TRBD1	TRBV27	15	TRBJ1-5	TGTGCCAGCAGTTCGGCCGGACAGGGATACCAGCCCCAGCATTTT	CASSSAGQGYQPQHF
-	-	TRBV7-9	14	TRBJ2-1	TGTGCCAGCAGCTCATTAGCGGAATACAATGAGCAGTTCTTC	CASSSLAEYNEQFF
-	-	TRBV7-9	10	TRBJ2-1	TGTGCCAGCAGCGACAATGAGCAGTTCTTC	CASSDNEQFF
-	TRBD2	TRBV27	12	TRBJ2-2	TGTGCTAGCGGGAGTTGGACCGGGGAGCTGTTTTTT	CASGSWTGELFF
once	-	TRBV7-2	14	TRBJ2-3	TGTGCCAGCAGCCCTCCCAGCAGGGCAGATACGCAGTATTTT	CASSPPSRADTQYF
-	TRBD1	TRBV5-1	16	TRBJ1-1	TGCGCCAGCAGCATGGGACAGGGGGGATTGAACACTGAAGCTTTCTTT	CASSMGQGGLNTEAFF
-	-	TRBV29-1	13	TRBJ2-1	TGCAGCCCTTACGGGGGAACCTACAATGAGCAGTTCTTC	CSPYGGTYNEQFF
-	TRBD2	TRBV7-8	12	TRBJ2-7	TGTGCCAGCGGGGAGGGGTCCTACGAGCAGTACTTC	CASGEGSYEQYF
-	-	TRBV25-1	15	TRBJ2-1	TGTGCCAGCAGTGACCCCCTCAGCGATTACAATGAGCAGTTCTTC	CASSDPLSDYNEQFF
-	-	TRBV19	12	TRBJ2-1	TGTGCCAGTAGTCAGTTTCTTCTGCAGCAGTTCTTC	CASSQFLLQQFF
-	-	TRBV7-9	14	TRBJ1-1	TGTGCCAGCAGCCCAGCCCCAGGGACCGTTGAAGCTTTCTTT	CASSPAPGTVEAFF
-	-	TRBV10-3	12	TRBJ2-1	TGTGCCACCGCGGACTACTACAATGAGCAGTTCTTC	CATADYYNEQFF
many	TRBD2	TRBV5-1	16	TRBJ2-7	TGCGCCAGCAGCATTTCCGCAGCGGGAGGATCCTACGAGCAGTACTTC	CASSISAAGGSYEQYF
-	-	TRBV5-8	12	TRBJ2-7	TGTGCCAGCAGATGGTTCTCCTACGAGCAGTACTTC	CASRWFSYEQYF
-	TRBD2	TRBV9	16	TRBJ2-1	TGTGCCAGCAGGCAAACAGCGGGACCTGGCCCGGGCGAGCAGTTCTTC	CASRQTAGPGPGEQFF
once	TRBD2	TRBV9	14	TRBJ2-1	TGTGCCAGCGGCGGTAGCGGGAGACCGCATGAGCAGTTCTTC	CASGGSGRPHEQFF
-	-	TRBV7-6	14	TRBJ1-1	TGTGCCAGCAGCTCCGAATTAACAAACACTGAAGCTTTCTTT	CASSSELTNTEAFF
-	TRBD2	TRBV4-1	16	TRBJ2-5	TGCGCCAGCAGCCCCATAGCGGGACCTTACCAAGAGACCCAGTACTTC	CASSPIAGPYQETQYF
-	TRBD2	TRBV27	14	TRBJ2-1	TGTGCCAGCCGCTGGGGACTAGCGCGCAATGAGCAGTTCTTC	CASRWGLARNEQFF
few	-	TRBV20-1	9	TRBJ1-2	TGCAGTGCTAACTATGGCTACACCTTC	CSANYGYTF
-	-	TRBV30	15	TRBJ2-5	TGTGCCTGGAGTGCTCGGGAGCAGTCCCAAGAGACCCAGTACTTC	CAWSAREQSQETQYF
-	-	TRBV27	13	TRBJ1-2	TGTGCCAGCAGTTTAAGACCTAACTATGGCTACACCTTC	CASSLRPNYGYTF